This T cell receptor (beta chain) derives from a study of blood T cell repertoires in COVID-19. Across the study: The origin of the acute and convalescent COVID-19 samples was the United States, Italy and Spain.

The CDR3 has 14 residues. The V gene's germline CDR1 is GTSNPN and CDR2 SVGIG (reference sequence). V was cut by 0 bases and J by 10 bases, with 15 bases left in between. Assay: immunoSEQ multiplex PCR; the TCRdb copy retains only in-frame clones and omits some. The sample contains over 25,000 clones, under 85% of which appear only once. The rearrangement joins TRBV30 to TRBJ1-4; D might be TRBD1 (6 bases). This clonotype originated in a man aged 70-80 years with acute or convalescent COVID-19. Source material: peripheral blood. CDR3 in amino acids: CAWSVSGRGVKLFF. The CDR3 region has the DNA TGTGCCTGGAGTGTATCCGGGAGGGGGGTAAAACTGTTTTTT.